Below, one T cell receptor (beta chain) is given with its context. Its antigen is currently unknown. The PCR employed 60 Vbeta primers together with 13 Jbeta primers. Profiling relied on immunoSEQ multiplex PCR, and the TCRdb table lists in-frame clones only, not all of them. The sample data list about 130,000 clones. These data belong to a study of cytomegalovirus exposure and HLA in healthy donors. Study findings and constraints: An ancestry cluster, one associated with Asian ancestry, reportedly showed fewer N-insertions than the approximately 720-donor mean in a later analysis. TCR beta chains numbering roughly 150 were designated cytomegalovirus-associated. Most likely, a cluster of highly shared sequence variants arose as a sequencing artifact. Within an earlier analysis, most TCR beta V segments proved productive either about 87% or about 30% of the time.

Between the trimmed V and J ends, which lost 5 bases and 0 bases, there was a span of 8 bases. Germline CDR1 and CDR2: LNHDA and SQIVND (reference sequence). The CDR3 is made up of 14 amino acids. The chain is built from TRBV19 and TRBJ1-5; D not resolved. The specimen sequenced was PBMCs. The receptor was isolated from a man between 18 and 35 years old in good health and CMV-seronegative. The CDR3 nucleotides read TGTGCCAGTAGTTTCGCGGGTAGCAATCAGCCCCAGCATTTT. This translates into CASSFAGSNQPQHF.